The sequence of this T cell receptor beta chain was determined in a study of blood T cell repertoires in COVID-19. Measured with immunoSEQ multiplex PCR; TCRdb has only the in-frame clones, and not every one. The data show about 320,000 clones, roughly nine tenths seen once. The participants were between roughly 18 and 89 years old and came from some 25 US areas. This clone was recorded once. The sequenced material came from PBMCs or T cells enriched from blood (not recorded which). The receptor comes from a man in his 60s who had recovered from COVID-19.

For the CDR3, the DNA is TGTGCCAGCAGCCAGGGACTAGCCTACGAGCAGTACTTC. Translating it yields CASSQGLAYEQYF. This chain uses TRBV11-2 with TRBJ2-7, with 8 bases that match TRBD2. V lost 5 bases to trimming and J lost 2 bases; unmatched junction nucleotides: 2. This CDR3 is built from 13 residues. Looked up from germline, CDR1 is SGHAT and CDR2 is FQNNGV.